This T cell receptor (beta chain) was profiled in a study of blood T cell repertoires in COVID-19. Study information: The United States, Italy and Spain were the sources of the acute and convalescent COVID-19 samples. Nucleic acid was either cDNA or gDNA, and it came from T cells, B-cell-depleted T cells, or PBMCs.

This clone occurred a few times. This CDR3 has 15 amino acids. Germline CDR1 reads MNHEY; CDR2 reads SMNVEV (reference sequence). Unmatched junction bases numbered 7, after V lost 4 bases and J lost 5 bases. As originally analysed: Amplification of reference gene primers was used by the study to estimate nucleated cell counts. Using immunoSEQ multiplex PCR, the repertoire was profiled, and TCRdb retains in-frame clones only, with some absent. Clone size and the V and J calls come from that table; the DNA yielded D and trimming. The table lists 210,000 or so clones, over 75% of them singletons, with roughly 4.9% in the top ten.

The chain links TRBV27 to TRBJ2-5, with TRBD2 identical over 10 bases. The clonotype comes from a human donor in a cohort sampled during active COVID-19. Sequenced: peripheral blood. CDR3 region: CASSSSSGSWETQYF. The CDR3 bases are TGTGCCAGCAGTTCCTCTAGCGGGAGTTGGGAGACCCAGTACTTC.